This is a list of T cell receptor beta chains from one sample in a study of response to subunit inactivated influenza vaccine. TCRdb ran MiXCR on the RT-PCR reads and lists one entry per CDR3 protein. The data show 610,000 or so distinct CDR3 sequences, 14% seen once. The source material was PBMCs from blood, sampled roughly 13 days after vaccination. The receptors derive from a man aged 50-59 years who received an inactivated influenza vaccine. Both conserved end residues are part of each CDR3. A D gene is named only where the DNA matches it firmly. Clone size is not always given. Where it is, it says once, few, many or a class for expanded clones.

J | size | D | V | CDR3 | DNA
TRBJ2-5 | - | - | TRBV6-5 | CASSYSGRGGETQYF | TGTGCCAGCAGTTACTCGGGCAGGGGAGGAGAGACCCAGTACTTC
TRBJ2-1 | - | TRBD1 | TRBV14 | CASSQGRGQAYNEQFF | TGTGCCAGCAGCCAGGGACGGGGACAGGCGTACAATGAGCAGTTCTTC
TRBJ2-1 | - | TRBD2 | TRBV6-5 | CASSYRRTSGGAGNEQFF | TGTGCCAGCAGTTACCGTCGGACTAGCGGGGGGGCGGGCAATGAGCAGTTCTTC
TRBJ1-6 | - | - | TRBV20-1 | CSARRGTLNSPLHF | TGCAGTGCTAGGAGGGGGACCTTAAATTCACCCCTCCACTTT
TRBJ2-3 | - | - | TRBV6-2/TRBV6-3 | CASRLNWAGTDTQYF | TGTGCCAGCAGGCTAAACTGGGCAGGGACAGATACGCAGTATTTT
TRBJ1-1 | few | - | TRBV5-1 | CASSLEISVNTEAFF | TGCGCCAGCAGCTTGGAGATATCGGTGAACACTGAAGCTTTCTTT
TRBJ2-5 | - | - | TRBV7-2 | CASSRTPKETQYF | TGTGCCAGCAGTCGGACCCCCAAAGAGACCCAGTACTTC
TRBJ2-1 | few | TRBD2 | TRBV4-3 | CASSQMWGGYNEQFF | TGCGCCAGCAGCCAAATGTGGGGGGGGTACAATGAGCAGTTCTTC
TRBJ2-5 | - | - | TRBV6-1 | CASSERPDQETQYF | TGTGCCAGCAGCGAAAGGCCGGATCAAGAGACCCAGTACTTC
TRBJ2-5 | many | - | TRBV25-1 | CASSEDRSLRQETQYF | TGTGCCAGCAGTGAAGATAGGTCCCTACGGCAAGAGACCCAGTACTTC
TRBJ2-7 | - | - | TRBV6-2/TRBV6-3 | CASRNPGVRNYEQYF | TGTGCCAGCAGGAACCCCGGGGTACGGAACTACGAGCAGTACTTC
TRBJ2-7 | - | TRBD1 | TRBV3-1 | CASSQDLTGQGKDEQYF | TGTGCCAGCAGCCAAGACCTAACTGGACAGGGCAAGGACGAGCAGTACTTC
TRBJ2-1 | many | TRBD1 | TRBV5-1 | CASSLVGQGRDEQFF | TGCGCCAGCAGCTTGGTGGGACAGGGGAGAGATGAGCAGTTCTTC
TRBJ2-7 | - | TRBD2 | TRBV20-1 | CSASSLAGDYEQYF | TGCAGTGCTAGTAGTCTAGCGGGAGATTACGAGCAGTACTTC
TRBJ1-4 | - | - | TRBV4-3 | CASSQDAGQRSEKLFF | TGCGCCAGCAGCCAAGATGCTGGGCAGAGGAGTGAAAAACTGTTTTTT
TRBJ2-7 | few | - | TRBV7-2 | CASSLDRASTYEQYF | TGTGCCAGCAGCTTAGACAGGGCATCTACCTACGAGCAGTACTTC
TRBJ2-5 | few | - | TRBV2 | CASTGGRQETQYF | TGTGCCAGCACTGGGGGACGGCAAGAGACCCAGTACTTC
TRBJ1-2 | - | - | TRBV28 | CASSPYRVGDYYGYTF | TGTGCCAGCAGTCCATACAGGGTCGGGGACTACTATGGCTACACCTTC
TRBJ1-1 | many | - | TRBV3-1 | CASSQDIGTVEAFF | TGTGCCAGCAGCCAAGATATAGGGACGGTCGAAGCTTTCTTT
TRBJ2-3 | few | TRBD2 | TRBV6-2/TRBV6-3 | CASSPPRFSGRTDTQYF | TGTGCCAGCAGCCCCCCCAGGTTTAGCGGGCGCACAGATACGCAGTATTTT
TRBJ2-1 | - | - | TRBV2 | CASSDGGVGTVWFF | TGTGCCAGCAGTGATGGGGGTGTCGGGACCGTGTGGTTCTTC
TRBJ2-5 | few | TRBD2 | TRBV20-1 | CSARMQRERMYQETQYF | TGCAGTGCTAGAATGCAGCGGGAGAGAATGTACCAAGAGACCCAGTACTTC
TRBJ2-5 | - | - | TRBV7-9 | CASSPKGLAPETQYF | TGTGCCAGCAGCCCAAAGGGGCTAGCGCCGGAGACCCAGTACTTC
TRBJ1-2 | - | - | TRBV7-6 | CASSLGPGVVRGYTF | TGTGCCAGCAGCCTAGGGCCAGGGGTGGTTCGTGGCTACACCTTC
TRBJ2-1 | few | - | TRBV10-1 | CASSPTLDTYNEQFF | TGCGCCAGCAGTCCTACCCTGGACACCTACAATGAGCAGTTCTTC
TRBJ2-3 | - | TRBD2 | TRBV7-3 | CASSLLAGVDTQYF | TGTGCCAGCAGCTTGCTAGCGGGAGTGGATACGCAGTATTTT
TRBJ1-1 | few | - | TRBV4-3 | CASSQDSTGRTEAFF | TGCGCCAGCAGCCAAGATTCTACAGGGAGGACTGAAGCTTTCTTT
TRBJ1-2 | few | TRBD1 | TRBV7-8 | CASSLYGTGAYGYTF | TGTGCCAGCAGCCTATACGGGACAGGGGCCTATGGCTACACCTTC
TRBJ2-4 | - | - | TRBV3-1 | CASSRSDIQYF | TGTGCCAGCAGCCGATCTGACATTCAGTACTTC
TRBJ2-1 | few | TRBD2 | TRBV20-1 | CSARSATSGRAEQFF | TGCAGTGCTAGATCTGCGACTAGCGGGAGGGCTGAGCAGTTCTTC
TRBJ2-7 | many | TRBD2 | TRBV5-1 | CASSLPKREGRVNEQYF | TGCGCCAGCAGCTTGCCCAAGCGGGAGGGCCGGGTAAACGAGCAGTACTTC
TRBJ1-4 | - | TRBD1 | TRBV20-1 | CSATVGTVNEKLFF | TGCAGTGCTACGGTGGGGACAGTTAATGAAAAACTGTTTTTT
TRBJ2-1 | - | TRBD2 | TRBV20-1 | CSAPHTSGRLDEQFF | TGCAGTGCTCCCCATACTAGCGGGAGGCTCGATGAGCAGTTCTTC
TRBJ1-6 | few | - | TRBV4-3 | CASSPGTSVANSPLHF | TGCGCCAGCAGCCCGGGGACATCGGTGGCTAATTCACCCCTCCACTTT
TRBJ2-3 | - | - | TRBV20-1 | CSAREGYRTDTQYF | TGCAGTGCTAGAGAGGGTTATCGCACAGATACGCAGTATTTT
TRBJ2-3 | - | TRBD2 | TRBV2 | CASSGLAGGTDTQYF | TGTGCCAGCAGTGGACTAGCGGGGGGCACAGATACGCAGTATTTT
TRBJ2-5 | few | - | TRBV10-3 | CAIRGEETQYF | TGTGCCATCAGAGGGGAAGAGACCCAGTACTTC
TRBJ2-7 | few | - | TRBV5-1 | CASSLAEGTYEQYF | TGCGCCAGCAGCTTGGCCGAGGGGACCTACGAGCAGTACTTC
TRBJ2-3 | - | - | TRBV12-3/TRBV12-4 | CASSLGLAMRDTQYF | TGTGCCAGCAGTTTGGGTCTAGCGATGAGAGATACGCAGTATTTT
TRBJ2-7 | few | TRBD1 | TRBV29-1 | CSVEMGQGTYEQYF | TGCAGCGTTGAAATGGGACAGGGAACCTACGAGCAGTACTTC
TRBJ2-3 | - | TRBD2 | TRBV5-1 | CASMAGGPTDTQYF | TGCGCCAGCATGGCGGGGGGGCCTACAGATACGCAGTATTTT